The 6 T cell receptor beta chains in this list originate from one sample, sequenced in a study of blood T cell repertoires in COVID-19. Libraries were prepared by immunoSEQ multiplex PCR; TCRdb keeps only in-frame clonotypes and omits some of them. The sample contains 72,000 or so clones, roughly 81% of which appear only once. The specimen sequenced was peripheral blood. All receptors derive from a human donor in a cohort sampled during active COVID-19.

The table lists this clone with a count of one. The chain uses TRBV10-3 and TRBJ2-1; TRBD1 might be the D (5 bases). V was trimmed by 7 bases and J by 9 bases, leaving 10 bases between them. CDR1 is ENHRY, CDR2 SYGVKD, per germline. This CDR3 has 11 residues. In DNA form, the CDR3 reads TGTGCCATCAAGGACAAGGTTGAGCAGTTCTTC. Translated: CAIKDKVEQFF.

The V and J genes are TRBV11-2 and TRBJ2-1; TRBD1 aligns across 9 bases. Trimming took 1 base from V and 10 from J; bases not matched to a gene: 11. Germline V gene data show CDR1 as SGHAT and CDR2 as FQNNGV. The CDR3 runs to 16 residues. The CDR3 bases are TGTGCCAGCAGCTTAGGAAGGGACAGGGTAATTTGGGAGCAGTTCTTC. Protein sequence: CASSLGRDRVIWEQFF.

This sequence joins TRBV7-2 and TRBJ2-3; 13 bases line up with TRBD2. The CDR3 length is 16 residues. CDR1 and CDR2 (germline): SGHTA, FQGNSA. V lost 1 base to trimming and J lost 7 bases; unmatched junction nucleotides: 5. In DNA form, the CDR3 reads TGTGCCAGCAGCTTAGGGACTAGCGGGAGATCAAATACGCAGTATTTT. Translating gives CASSLGTSGRSNTQYF.

The rearrangement links TRBV11-2 to TRBJ1-1; 9 bases match TRBD1. With 7 bases clipped from V and 1 base from J, the junction kept 13 bases outside the gene matches. Per the germline V gene, CDR1 is SGHAT and CDR2 is FQNNGV. The CDR3 covers 17 residues. The CDR3 region has the DNA TGTGCCAGCACCCTCGGACAGGGGAATATGGGGAACACTGAAGCTTTCTTT. Translation gives CASTLGQGNMGNTEAFF. The whole variable domain, filled in from reference TRBV11-2 and TRBJ1-1, reads EAGVAQSPRYKIIEKRQSVAFWCNPISGHATLYWYQQILGQGPKLLIQFQNNGVVDDSQLPKDRFSAERLKGVDSTLKIQPAKLEDSAVYLCASTLGQGNMGNTEAFFGQGTRLTVV.

The chain employs TRBV6-5 and TRBJ2-7; D is perhaps TRBD2 (6 bases). The CDR3 contains 14 residues. V dropped 2 bases and J dropped 4 bases, with 12 bases sitting between them. The germline CDR1 and CDR2 sequences are MNHEY and SVGAGI. CDR3 amino acids: CASSYQGREYEQYF. The CDR3 region has the DNA TGTGCCAGCAGTTACCAAGGCCGGGAGTACGAGCAGTACTTC.

The V and J genes are TRBV24-1 and TRBJ2-2; TRBD2 might be the D (5 bases). This CDR3 contains 15 residues. Germline CDR1 reads KGHDR; CDR2 reads SFDVKD. V lost 4 bases, J lost 1 base, and 9 bases lay in between. This chain's CDR3 is CATSDLAQNTGELFF. In nucleotides, the CDR3 is TGTGCCACCAGTGACCTAGCTCAGAACACCGGGGAGCTGTTTTTT.